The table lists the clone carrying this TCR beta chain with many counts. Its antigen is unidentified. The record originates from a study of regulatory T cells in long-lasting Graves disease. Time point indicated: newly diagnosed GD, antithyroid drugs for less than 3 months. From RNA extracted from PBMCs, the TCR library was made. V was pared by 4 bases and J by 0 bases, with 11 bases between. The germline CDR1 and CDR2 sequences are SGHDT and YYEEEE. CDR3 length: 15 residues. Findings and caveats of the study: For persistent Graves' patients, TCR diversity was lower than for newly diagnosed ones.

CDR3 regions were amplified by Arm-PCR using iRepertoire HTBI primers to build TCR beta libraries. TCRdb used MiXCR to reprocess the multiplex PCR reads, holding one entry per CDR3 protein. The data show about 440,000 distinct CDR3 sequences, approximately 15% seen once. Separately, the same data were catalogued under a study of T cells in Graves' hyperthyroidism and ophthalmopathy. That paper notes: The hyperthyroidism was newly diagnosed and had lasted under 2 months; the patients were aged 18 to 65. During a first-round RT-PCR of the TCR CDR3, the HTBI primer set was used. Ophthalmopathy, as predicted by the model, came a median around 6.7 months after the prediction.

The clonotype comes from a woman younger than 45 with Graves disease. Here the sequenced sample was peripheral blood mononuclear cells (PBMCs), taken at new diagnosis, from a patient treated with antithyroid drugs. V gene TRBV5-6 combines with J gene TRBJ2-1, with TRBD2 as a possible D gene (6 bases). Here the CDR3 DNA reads TGTGCCAGCAGCCTGGACGGGAGCTCCTACAATGAGCAGTTCTTC. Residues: CASSLDGSSYNEQFF.